This TCR beta chain appears in the sequencing data of a study of neurological immune-mediated disorders. The sample holds many counts of this clonotype. TCRdb independently ran MiXCR on the 5' RACE reads; one entry per CDR3 protein. The sample lists 50,000 to 65,000 distinct CDR3 sequences; 3% to 4.5% were seen once. This TCR came from a man aged 25 to 45 with multiple sclerosis. Sequencing was done on a sample of PBMCs.

The CDR3 bases are TGTGCCAGCAGCCAAGATTTCCATAAGGCCCCGATCTATGGCTACACCTTC. It encodes CASSQDFHKAPIYGYTF. The gene calls are TRBV4-2 and TRBJ1-2; D unclear. This CDR3 is 17 amino acids long. Germline CDR1 LGHNA, CDR2 YNFKEQ. Trimming cost V 0 bases and J 4 bases, with 18 bases left between them.